These T cell receptor beta chains were read from a single sample in a study of early T cells in non-severe SARS-CoV-2 infection. In TCRdb, the 5' RACE reads were re-called with MiXCR into one record per CDR3 protein. The data hold 55,000 or so distinct CDR3 sequences, with under 15% observed a single time. The sequenced sample consisted of whole blood. The receptors were gathered from an adult who was a healthcare worker with PCR-confirmed SARS-CoV-2 infection or an uninfected control (not recorded which). CDR3s include the opening cysteine and the closing phenylalanine or tryptophan.

v_call	j_call	cdr3_aa
TRBV12-3/TRBV12-4	TRBJ1-2	CASSAGPGGYGYTF
TRBV11-2	TRBJ2-7	CASSLDPLGQDLYEQYF
TRBV20-1	TRBJ1-2	CSATAPANYGYTF
TRBV20-1	TRBJ1-1	CSASYRANTEAFF
TRBV7-8	TRBJ1-1	CASSSSWADTEAFF
TRBV14	TRBJ2-7	CASSQDPVSHEQYF
TRBV7-4	TRBJ2-7	CASSGARGEEQYF
TRBV11-3	TRBJ2-1	CASSLTGTRYNEQFF
TRBV18	TRBJ2-7	CASSRDSSDYEQYF
TRBV7-6	TRBJ2-7	CASSLGDRYEQYF
TRBV19	TRBJ2-3	CASSYRDRGLGPSLAQYF
TRBV6-5	TRBJ1-1	CASSYSNGIAFF
TRBV6-4	TRBJ2-1	CASSDSDKGNEQFF
TRBV6-6	TRBJ1-4	CASSYSGAGLPQTNEKLFF
TRBV5-1	TRBJ2-1	CASSWKLQGISYNEQFF
TRBV20-1	TRBJ1-2	CSAPRPLGRAEDYGYTF
TRBV7-8	TRBJ1-5	CASSLRAPTGRQPQHF
TRBV12-3/TRBV12-4	TRBJ1-2	CASRRDSDYGYTF
TRBV18	TRBJ1-2	CASSLAWGRNFYGYTF
TRBV2	TRBJ2-5	CASNLQETQYF
TRBV6-2/TRBV6-3	TRBJ2-7	CASRPSGGETYEQYF
TRBV7-2	TRBJ2-4	CASSLVPRQPGSIQYF
TRBV20-1	TRBJ1-1	CSPPGVHTEAFF
TRBV6-5	TRBJ2-5	CASSYSKLAGPQETQYF
TRBV12-3/TRBV12-4	TRBJ2-1	CASRRQGPTYNEQFF
TRBV29-1	TRBJ1-1	CSVSPANTEAFF
TRBV20-1	TRBJ2-3	CSAPPGTSGGDTQYF